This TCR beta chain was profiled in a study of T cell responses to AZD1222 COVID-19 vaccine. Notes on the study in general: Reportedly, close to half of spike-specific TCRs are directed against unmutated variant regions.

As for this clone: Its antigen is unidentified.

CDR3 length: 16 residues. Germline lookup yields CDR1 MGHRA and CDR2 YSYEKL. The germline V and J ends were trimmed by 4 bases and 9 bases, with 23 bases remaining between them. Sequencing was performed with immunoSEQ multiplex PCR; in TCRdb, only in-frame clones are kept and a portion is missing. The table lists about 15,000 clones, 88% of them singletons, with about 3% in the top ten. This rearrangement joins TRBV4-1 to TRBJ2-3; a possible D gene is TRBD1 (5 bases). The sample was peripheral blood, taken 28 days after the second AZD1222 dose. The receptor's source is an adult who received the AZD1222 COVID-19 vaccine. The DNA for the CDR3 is TGCGCCAGCAGCCGCCAAATGGGGCTCCCCCTGGGAACGCAGTATTTT. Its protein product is CASSRQMGLPLGTQYF.